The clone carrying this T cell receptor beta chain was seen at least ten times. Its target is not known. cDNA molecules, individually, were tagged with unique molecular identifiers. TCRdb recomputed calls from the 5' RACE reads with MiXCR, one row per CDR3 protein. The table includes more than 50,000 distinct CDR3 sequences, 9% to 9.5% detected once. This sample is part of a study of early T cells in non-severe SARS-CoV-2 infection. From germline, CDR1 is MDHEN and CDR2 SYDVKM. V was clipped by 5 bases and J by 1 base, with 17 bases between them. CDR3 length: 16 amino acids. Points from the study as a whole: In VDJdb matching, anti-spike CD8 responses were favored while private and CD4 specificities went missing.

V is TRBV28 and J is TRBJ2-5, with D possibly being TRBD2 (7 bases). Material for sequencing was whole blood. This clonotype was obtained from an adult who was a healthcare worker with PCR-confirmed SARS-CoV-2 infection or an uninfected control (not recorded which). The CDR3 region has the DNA TGTGCCAGCAGTCCCCGCGGAGGGGGGGCCCAAGAGACCCAGTACTTC. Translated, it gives CASSPRGGGAQETQYF.